A single sample is the source of the 30 T cell receptor beta chains below, sequenced in a study of T cells in Graves' hyperthyroidism and ophthalmopathy. TCR beta CDR3 sequences were amplified from RNA transcripts. RT-PCR in the first round (using the HTBI primer set) targeted the TCR CDR3. TCRdb reanalysed the multiplex PCR reads using MiXCR and keeps one entry per CDR3 protein. The data show about 570,000 distinct CDR3 sequences, approximately 44% seen once. Material: peripheral blood or thyroid tissue (not recorded which). These receptors all come from an adult woman with Graves' disease, either hyperthyroidism or ophthalmopathy (not recorded which).

This clonotype was seen many times. The gene calls are TRBV19 and TRBJ1-5; no definite D call. Germline loops: CDR1 LNHDA, CDR2 SQIVND (reference sequence). Trimming removed 5 bases from V and 9 bases from J, with 23 bases in between. The CDR3 contains 16 residues. CDR3 amino acids: CASSPSDLAGALPQHF. The CDR3 coding sequence is TGTGCCAGTAGTCCATCCGACTTGGCGGGTGCGCTGCCCCAGCATTTT.

In its sample, this clonotype was seen a few times. V usage is TRBV28 and J usage is TRBJ1-5; D remains unclear. This CDR3 is built from 15 residues. V was trimmed by 3 bases and J by 1 base, leaving 10 bases between them. CDR1 and CDR2 from the germline V gene are MDHEN and SYDVKM. The CDR3: CASSFHRTSNQPQHF. The CDR3 nucleotides read TGTGCCAGCAGTTTTCATAGAACGAGCAATCAGCCCCAGCATTTT.

This chain links TRBV20-1 with TRBJ1-1; TRBD1 agrees at 8 bases. CDR3 size: 13 residues. The germline gives CDR1 DFQATT, CDR2 SNEGSKA (reference sequence). V was clipped by 5 bases and J by 0 bases; unmatched bases: 2. The CDR3 is CSAWTGMNTEAFF. The CDR3 DNA reads as TGCAGTGCTTGGACAGGGATGAACACTGAAGCTTTCTTT.

The chain employs TRBV24-1 and TRBJ2-2; maybe TRBD2 (5 bases). With 5 bases removed from V and 6 bases from J, the gap between germline ends came to 6 bases. Germline V gene data show CDR1 as KGHDR and CDR2 as SFDVKD. The CDR3 extends over 12 amino acids. The CDR3 sequence is CATSVASGELFF. CDR3 nucleotide sequence: TGTGCCACCAGTGTAGCGTCCGGGGAGCTGTTTTTT.

The rearrangement joins TRBV10-3 to TRBJ2-5; 7 nucleotides align to TRBD2. The germline V gene has CDR1 ENHRY and CDR2 SYGVKD. Losses at the gene ends were 8 bases for V and 9 bases for J; bases not matched to a gene: 9. The CDR3 length is 12 residues. The CDR3 is CAIAGVDQPQYF. DNA for the CDR3: TGTGCCATCGCGGGGGTAGACCAGCCCCAGTACTTC.

This clonotype has a single count. The J gene is TRBJ1-2, the V gene TRBV7-2; D not resolved. The CDR3 is 14 residues long. The V end was cut by 8 bases, the J end by 4 bases, with 17 bases between. Germline V gene sequence: CDR1 SGHTA, CDR2 FQGNSA. The CDR3, as DNA: TGTGCCAGCGTGGAGATGGCTTTGAGCTATGGCTACACCTTC. Translating gives CASVEMALSYGYTF. Looking up the rest from reference TRBV7-2 and TRBJ1-2 gives the full variable domain: GAGVSQSPSNKVTEKGKDVELRCDPISGHTALYWYRQSLGQGLEFLIYFQGNSAPDKSGLPSDRFSAERTGGSVSTLTIQRTQQEDSAVYLCASVEMALSYGYTFGSGTRLTVV.

The chain recombines TRBV7-3 with TRBJ2-5; possible D gene TRBD2, 5 bases. The CDR3 has 13 residues. Looked up from germline, CDR1 is SGHTA and CDR2 is FQGTGA. Trimming left V 1 base short and J 5 bases short, with 8 bases between. The CDR3 loop is CASSLKERETQYF. CDR3 sequence (DNA): TGTGCCAGCAGCTTAAAGGAGCGGGAGACCCAGTACTTC.

The V gene is TRBV2, the J gene TRBJ2-2, with 9 bases matching TRBD1. Germline V CDR1 and CDR2: SNHLY, FYNNEI. The CDR3 runs to 14 residues. V was pared by 4 bases and J by 5 bases, with 2 bases of the junction left unmatched. CDR3 residues: CASSGGQGTGELFF. The CDR3 DNA is TGTGCCAGCAGTGGGGGACAGGGAACCGGGGAGCTGTTTTTT.

The rearrangement uses TRBV5-5 and TRBJ1-1; no firm D call. The ends were cut back, 2 bases at V and 11 bases at J, with 7 bases in the middle. The germline V gene encodes CDR1 SGHKS and CDR2 YYEKEE (reference sequence). The CDR3 runs 10 residues. CDR3 nucleotide sequence: TGTGCCAGCAGCTTAGAGGCGGCTTTCTTT. Protein product: CASSLEAAFF.

The chain employs TRBV29-1 and TRBJ1-2; D is ambiguous. Germline assignment: CDR1 SQVTM and CDR2 ANQGSEA. V gave up 8 bases and J gave up 5 bases, with 18 bases separating them. This CDR3 spans 13 amino acids. The CDR3 DNA follows: TGCAGCTCCCGGGAGGTCCGGCTGTATGGCTACACCTTC. This codes for CSSREVRLYGYTF. Full variable domain (missing parts from reference TRBV29-1 and TRBJ1-2): SAVISQKPSRDICQRGTSLTIQCQVDSQVTMMFWYRQQPGQSLTLIATANQGSEATYESGFVIDKFPISRPNLTFSTLTVSNMSPEDSSIYLCSSREVRLYGYTFGSGTRLTVV.

The sample holds many counts of this clonotype. J is TRBJ1-2 and V is TRBV7-9; a weak D match, TRBD1 (6 bases). This CDR3 is built from 15 residues. V lost 1 base to trimming and J lost 3 bases, with 12 bases between them. Germline CDR1 reads SEHNR; CDR2 reads FQNEAQ (reference sequence). As DNA, the CDR3 is TGTGCCAGCAGCTTAGGGCAGGGGAAGCACTATGGCTACACCTTC. Its translation: CASSLGQGKHYGYTF.

There are a few counts of this clonotype. This chain links TRBV28 with TRBJ1-1, with 7 bases fitting TRBD1. The CDR3 loop spans 15 amino acids. Germline CDR1 and CDR2: MDHEN and SYDVKM. V gave up 1 base and J gave up 4 bases; unmatched junction bases: 6. The DNA of the CDR3 is TGTGCCAGCAGTTTATTCTACAGGGGTGGCACTGAAGCTTTCTTT. It codes for CASSLFYRGGTEAFF.

This clonotype was detected ten times or more. This chain connects TRBV4-1 to TRBJ1-6, with a possible D match to TRBD1 (6 bases). The germline CDR1 and CDR2 sequences are MGHRA and YSYEKL. This CDR3 spans 16 amino acids. The V and J ends lost 4 bases and 6 bases respectively, with 16 bases between them. The CDR3 loop reads CASSPGGATSNSPLHF. CDR3 nucleotide sequence: TGCGCCAGCAGCCCTGGGGGGGCGACAAGTAATTCACCCCTCCACTTT.

This clonotype was recorded at least ten times. The chain couples TRBV9 to TRBJ1-6; possibly TRBD1 for D (5 bases). V lost 2 bases, J lost 8 bases, and 11 bases lay in between. The CDR3 covers 14 residues. Germline V lookup: CDR1 SGDLS, CDR2 YYNGEE. The CDR3 nucleotides are TGTGCCAGCAGCGTTTCTGACAGCTATTCACCCCTCCACTTT. Amino acids: CASSVSDSYSPLHF. The full variable domain, with the rest looked up from reference TRBV9 and TRBJ1-6, is DSGVTQTPKHLITATGQRVTLRCSPRSGDLSVYWYQQSLDQGLQFLIQYYNGEERAKGNILERFSAQQFPDLHSELNLSSLELGDSALYFCASSVSDSYSPLHFGNGTRLTVT.

The gene calls are TRBV20-1 and TRBJ1-1; 7 bases match TRBD1. The CDR3 spans 15 residues. Germline V gives CDR1 DFQATT, CDR2 SNEGSKA (reference sequence). V was pared by 3 bases and J by 8 bases, with 15 bases of the junction left unmatched. The CDR3 bases are TGCAGTGCTAGGGATGAGACAGGGTGGGATGCCGAAGCTTTCTTT. This codes for CSARDETGWDAEAFF.

This clonotype was counted at least ten times. This chain uses TRBV20-1 with TRBJ2-7, with D unclear. Germline V gene sequence: CDR1 DFQATT, CDR2 SNEGSKA (reference sequence). The CDR3 extends over 12 amino acids. Trimming removed 2 bases at V and 3 bases at J, with 8 bases between. The DNA of the CDR3 is TGCAGTGCTAGATTGGGTTTCTACGAGCAGTACTTC. Residues: CSARLGFYEQYF.

The V and J genes are TRBV20-1 and TRBJ2-6; a possible D gene is TRBD1 (5 bases). The CDR3 runs 15 residues. Trimming removed 5 bases from V and 1 base from J, with 12 bases in between. Germline lookup yields CDR1 DFQATT and CDR2 SNEGSKA (reference sequence). The CDR3 nucleotides are TGCAGTGCTTCGAATACAGGATCTGGGGCCAACGTCCTGACTTTC. Translated: CSASNTGSGANVLTF.

This clonotype was observed many times. The chain employs TRBV7-6 and TRBJ2-2; D is uncertain. CDR3 length: 13 residues. With 1 base removed from V and 7 bases from J, the gap between germline ends came to 7 bases. Germline CDR1 is SGHVS and CDR2 is FNYEAQ. The CDR3 is CASSLGGLGELFF. As DNA, the CDR3 is TGTGCCAGCAGCTTAGGGGGTCTCGGGGAGCTGTTTTTT.

This clonotype appeared many times. CDR3 sequence reads: CSAYRSGANVLTF. The CDR3 region has the DNA TGCAGTGCTTACCGCTCTGGGGCCAACGTCCTGACTTTC. This sequence joins TRBV20-1 and TRBJ2-6; no reliable D call. This CDR3 comprises 13 residues. From germline, CDR1 is DFQATT and CDR2 SNEGSKA (reference sequence). Trimming shortened V by 5 bases and J by 0 bases, and 5 bases separated the two germline ends.

This clonotype was picked up many times. V usage is TRBV29-1 and J usage is TRBJ1-1; D is unclear. Trimming took off 7 bases at V and 10 bases at J, with 10 bases between the two ends. CDR1 and CDR2 (germline): SQVTM, ANQGSEA. CDR3 length equals 9 residues. This CDR3 reads CSAGERAFF. CDR3 DNA: TGCAGCGCTGGGGAAAGAGCTTTCTTT.

The chain uses TRBV20-1 and TRBJ2-7; a possible D gene is TRBD1 (5 bases). The V and J ends lost 0 bases and 7 bases respectively, with 19 bases between them. The germline V gene encodes CDR1 DFQATT and CDR2 SNEGSKA (reference sequence). The CDR3 is 15 amino acids. The CDR3 loop reads CSARDLARALREQYF. The CDR3 DNA sequence: TGCAGTGCTAGAGATCTCGCCAGGGCTTTGAGGGAGCAGTACTTC.

This clonotype was seen only a few times. It is likely a read error, because the conserved phenylalanine at the end of the CDR3 is missing. The chain joins TRBV11-2 to TRBJ1-2, with 8 nucleotides matching TRBD1. The CDR3 length is 15 residues. The V gene's germline CDR1 is SGHAT and CDR2 FQNNGV. The V gene end was trimmed by 3 bases and the J gene end by 4 bases; junction bases not matched to a gene: 7. CDR3 loop: CASSLSGQGSYGYTY. CDR3 sequence (DNA): TGTGCCAGCAGCTTGAGTGGACAGGGTTCCTATGGCTACACCTAC.

The table lists this clonotype with a few counts. The rearrangement links TRBV10-3 to TRBJ1-1, with a tentative D call TRBD1 (5 bases). The CDR3 spans 14 residues. V was clipped by 3 bases and J by 4 bases, with 12 bases between them. Germline V gene lookup returns CDR1 ENHRY and CDR2 SYGVKD. The chain's CDR3 is CAISEGGGFTEAFF. The CDR3 region has the DNA TGTGCCATCAGTGAAGGCGGGGGGTTCACTGAAGCTTTCTTT.

V and J are TRBV10-3 and TRBJ2-3, with a possible D match to TRBD2 (6 bases). Germline CDR1 reads ENHRY; CDR2 reads SYGVKD. The ends were cut back, 8 bases at V and 4 bases at J, with 10 bases in the middle. This CDR3 has 12 residues. The CDR3 sequence is CAIGTGPDTQYF. DNA for the CDR3: TGTGCCATCGGGACTGGACCAGATACGCAGTATTTT.

This clonotype was counted many times. V usage is TRBV5-4 and J usage is TRBJ2-7, with 7 bases identical to TRBD2. Germline trimming cut 4 bases from V and 0 bases from J; bases unmatched to any gene: 13. Per germline, CDR1 SGHNT and CDR2 YYREEE (reference sequence). This CDR3 is 17 amino acids long. Here the CDR3 reads CASSPWWGGSNSYEQYF. The CDR3, as DNA: TGTGCCAGCAGCCCTTGGTGGGGGGGATCAAACTCCTACGAGCAGTACTTC.

This rearrangement joins TRBV2 to TRBJ2-7, with 10 nucleotides matching TRBD1. Germline assignment: CDR1 SNHLY and CDR2 FYNNEI. The CDR3 length is 14 residues. V lost 3 bases to trimming and J lost 5 bases; unmatched junction nucleotides: 4. CDR3 sequence: CASSELDRGHEQYF. CDR3 coding DNA: TGTGCCAGCAGTGAGCTAGACAGGGGGCACGAGCAGTACTTC.

This clonotype has ten or more counts. The chain combines TRBV7-2 with TRBJ2-7; tentative D call: TRBD2 (5 bases). CDR1 SGHTA and CDR2 FQGNSA come from the germline V gene. Trimming shortened V by 1 base and J by 3 bases, and 7 bases separated the two germline ends. The CDR3 runs to 13 residues. The CDR3 is CASSLGGGYEQYF. CDR3 nucleotide sequence: TGTGCCAGCAGCTTAGGCGGAGGCTACGAGCAGTACTTC.

Ten or more counts support this clonotype. The rearrangement uses TRBV6-6 and TRBJ2-2, with no clear D. CDR1 and CDR2 from the germline V gene are MNHNY and SVGAGI (reference sequence). CDR3 length equals 12 residues. The V and J ends lost 2 bases and 5 bases respectively, with 3 bases between them. CDR3 bases: TGTGCCAGCAGTTACATGACCGGGGAGCTGTTTTTT. Its protein product is CASSYMTGELFF.

The J gene is TRBJ2-5, the V gene TRBV7-6; tentative D call: TRBD2 (7 bases). Per germline, CDR1 SGHVS and CDR2 FNYEAQ. V was shortened by 5 bases and J by 5 bases, with 15 bases between the two germline ends. The CDR3 length is 14 residues. CDR3 nucleotide sequence: TGTGCCAGCAGCGCACATGGGGGGGGCGAGACCCAGTACTTC. Its protein is CASSAHGGGETQYF.

The chain recombines TRBV7-2 with TRBJ2-7; TRBD1 matches 7 bases. The CDR3 consists of 15 residues. CDR1 SGHTA and CDR2 FQGNSA come from the germline V gene. The V segment lost 2 bases and the J segment 5 bases; nucleotides outside the gene matches: 9. The CDR3: CASSLRRQGYHEQYF. As DNA, the CDR3 is TGTGCCAGCAGCTTACGGCGACAGGGATACCACGAGCAGTACTTC.